These T cell receptor beta chains were read from a single sample in a study of CD4 T cells in relation to SARS-CoV-2 and coronaviruses. This table comes from immunoSEQ multiplex PCR, and its TCRdb copy is limited to in-frame clones, with some not included. Counted here are about 59,000 clones, about nine tenths occurring once; the ten biggest clones make up roughly 1.5%. The sequenced sample consisted of memory CD4+ T cells from PBMCs. These receptors were taken from a human donor in good health. CDR3s include the opening cysteine and the closing phenylalanine or tryptophan. Size values are once, few and many counts, or a class for expanded clones, and some rows have none.

V gene: TRBV9
clone size: .
CDR3 protein: CASSSGASGSLSTDTQYF

V gene: TRBV6-6
clone size: few
CDR3 protein: CASGGGQGVETQYF

V gene: TRBV5-1
clone size: .
CDR3 protein: CASSLEGTPYYEQYF

V gene: TRBV6-1
clone size: .
CDR3 protein: CASSEALVGAREKLFF

V gene: TRBV12-1
clone size: .
CDR3 protein: CASRRRQGIFSSYEQYF

V gene: TRBV11-2
clone size: .
CDR3 protein: CASSLVSRAQYF

V gene: TRBV5-3
clone size: .
CDR3 protein: CARSPEDNYGYTF

V gene: TRBV11-1
clone size: .
CDR3 protein: CASSLGADRGRNTIYF

V gene: TRBV6-5
clone size: .
CDR3 protein: CASSYSISGNTIYF

V gene: TRBV10-2
clone size: once
CDR3 protein: CASSATGGGSGYTF

V gene: TRBV27
clone size: .
CDR3 protein: CASSPRDRVSGANVLTF

V gene: TRBV27
clone size: .
CDR3 protein: CASSFLAGRASNEQFF

V gene: TRBV5-1
clone size: .
CDR3 protein: CASSWEWRYYEQYF

V gene: TRBV28
clone size: .
CDR3 protein: CASRSQGGGYEQYF

V gene: TRBV12-3/TRBV12-4
clone size: .
CDR3 protein: CASSFGVGETQYF

V gene: TRBV6-5
clone size: .
CDR3 protein: CASSYSRVSIYEQYF

V gene: TRBV6-5
clone size: .
CDR3 protein: CASSYSTGSDQPQHF